These 17 T cell receptor beta chains were all obtained from the same sample, sequenced in a study of T cell changes during pregnancy in multiple sclerosis. Profiled with immunoSEQ multiplex PCR; TCRdb holds only in-frame clones, not every one. The sample contains more than 25,000 clones, roughly nine tenths of which appear only once. The sample here was CD8+ T cells from peripheral blood mononuclear cells, taken before pregnancy. The receptors come from a female donor with multiple sclerosis, enrolled in a pregnancy study.

The J gene is TRBJ1-2, the V gene TRBV7-8; 7 bases align to TRBD1. Unmatched junction bases numbered 11, after V lost 5 bases and J lost 5 bases. The V gene's germline CDR1 is SGHVS and CDR2 FQNEAQ. The CDR3 loop spans 15 amino acids. The CDR3: CASSPRHRGWYGYTF. For the CDR3, the DNA is TGTGCCAGCAGCCCCAGACACAGGGGCTGGTATGGCTACACCTTC.

The V gene is TRBV4-2, the J gene TRBJ2-3, with 8 bases fitting TRBD2. Germline trimming cut 0 bases from V and 4 bases from J; bases unmatched to any gene: 3. This CDR3 contains 15 residues. Germline V gene data show CDR1 as LGHNA and CDR2 as YNFKEQ. CDR3 DNA: TGTGCCAGCAGCCAAGATCTCGGGGGGGCAGATACGCAGTATTTT. Protein: CASSQDLGGADTQYF.

The gene calls are TRBV6-1 and TRBJ2-1, with D perhaps TRBD2 (6 bases). V was clipped by 6 bases and J by 7 bases, with 19 bases between them. The CDR3 is 15 amino acids. Germline CDR1 and CDR2: MNHNS and SASEGT. The CDR3 region is CASSLRDGGLNEQFF. The CDR3 nucleotides read TGTGCCAGCAGCCTCCGGGACGGGGGTCTTAATGAGCAGTTCTTC.

The chain carries TRBV19 and TRBJ1-4; a weak D match, TRBD1 (6 bases). Trimming took off 4 bases at V and 3 bases at J, with 15 bases between the two ends. The V gene's germline CDR1 is LNHDA and CDR2 SQIVND (reference sequence). The CDR3 sequence is 16 residues long. The CDR3 bases are TGTGCCAGTAGTAAGCCTCCGGGACATTCTAATGAAAAACTGTTTTTT. This encodes CASSKPPGHSNEKLFF.

The V and J genes are TRBV5-1 and TRBJ2-7; TRBD2 aligns across 8 bases. This CDR3 contains 15 residues. V lost 4 bases and J lost 0; bases outside the gene matches: 6. The germline V gene has CDR1 SGHRS and CDR2 YFSETQ. CDR3 bases: TGCGCCAGCAGCCTTACGGGGGGGTTCTCCTACGAGCAGTACTTC. As protein: CASSLTGGFSYEQYF.

This clone has a single count. This chain links TRBV5-1 with TRBJ1-4, with a weak D call TRBD1 (6 bases). There are 15 residues in the CDR3. V shed 0 bases and J shed 7 bases, with 13 bases lying between them. CDR1 SGHRS and CDR2 YFSETQ come from the germline V gene. CDR3 in amino acids: CASSLVTGLGEKLFF. Here the CDR3 DNA reads TGCGCCAGCAGCTTGGTCACAGGGTTAGGTGAAAAACTGTTTTTT.

This chain joins TRBV7-6 and TRBJ2-1; D gene unclear. Trimming took 2 bases from V and 1 from J, leaving 12 bases between them. The CDR3 length is 16 residues. Germline values: CDR1 SGHVS, CDR2 FNYEAQ. CDR3 nucleotides: TGTGCCAGCAGCTTAACGTGGAGCGCTTCCTACAATGAGCAGTTCTTC. Protein product: CASSLTWSASYNEQFF.

The V gene is TRBV5-6, the J gene TRBJ2-3, with 8 bases that match TRBD2. This CDR3 has 17 residues. Germline-derived CDR1 and CDR2 are SGHDT and YYEEEE. V lost 0 bases to trimming and J lost 6 bases; unmatched junction nucleotides: 12. CDR3 coding DNA: TGTGCCAGCAGCTTGGTGATAGCGGGGTATGAAACGGATACGCAGTATTTT. Its translation is CASSLVIAGYETDTQYF. Looking up the rest from reference TRBV5-6 and TRBJ2-3 gives the full variable domain: DAGVTQSPTHLIKTRGQQVTLRCSPKSGHDTVSWYQQALGQGPQFIFQYYEEEERQRGNFPDRFSGHQFPNYSSELNVNALLLGDSALYLCASSLVIAGYETDTQYFGPGTRLTVL.

The J gene is TRBJ2-4, the V gene TRBV2, with 10 nucleotides matching TRBD2. With V trimmed by 7 bases and J by 5 bases, 14 bases remained unmatched. The CDR3 is 17 amino acids. Looked up from germline, CDR1 is SNHLY and CDR2 is FYNNEI. CDR3 bases: TGTGCCAGCAACCAAGGAGCGGGGGGGGACGGTGAAAACATTCAGTACTTC. Encoded protein: CASNQGAGGDGENIQYF.

The gene calls are TRBV13 and TRBJ1-3; D perhaps matches TRBD1 (5 bases). V lost 4 bases to trimming and J lost 2 bases, with 12 bases between them. Germline V gene sequence: CDR1 PRHDT, CDR2 FYEKMQ (reference sequence). This CDR3 is built from 15 residues. The DNA for the CDR3 is TGTGCCAGCAGCTCCGAGACAGTCCCTGGAAACACCATATATTTT. Its protein product is CASSSETVPGNTIYF.

This clone was seen a single time. The chain combines TRBV7-3 with TRBJ2-2; no clear D gene. The ends were cut back, 5 bases at V and 1 base at J, with 2 bases in the middle. This CDR3 spans 12 amino acids. Germline V CDR1 and CDR2: SGHTA, FQGTGA. Here the CDR3 DNA reads TGTGCCAGCAGCCTGAACACCGGGGAGCTGTTTTTT. Its translation is CASSLNTGELFF. The variable domain in full, completed from reference TRBV7-3 and TRBJ2-2, reads GAGVSQTPSNKVTEKGKYVELRCDPISGHTALYWYRQSLGQGPEFLIYFQGTGAADDSGLPNDRFFAVRPEGSVSTLKIQRTERGDSAVYLCASSLNTGELFFGEGSRLTVL.

The chain carries TRBV5-1 and TRBJ1-2, with 8 bases that match TRBD1. V lost 0 bases, J lost 6 bases, and 7 bases stayed unmatched. The CDR3 runs 15 residues. Germline V gene data show CDR1 as SGHRS and CDR2 as YFSETQ. The CDR3 DNA follows: TGCGCCAGCAGCTTGGGGCAGGGGGCGGCTAATGGCTACACCTTC. It translates to CASSLGQGAANGYTF.

The chain couples TRBV5-8 to TRBJ1-1, with a weak D call TRBD1 (5 bases). V was cut by 2 bases and J by 7 bases, with 15 bases left in between. Germline V gene lookup returns CDR1 SGHTS and CDR2 YDEGEE. This CDR3 has 14 residues. The CDR3 nucleotides read TGTGCCAGCAGCTTAAGGTGGCAGGGCGATGAAGCTTTCTTT. Its protein is CASSLRWQGDEAFF.

V is TRBV6-1 and J is TRBJ1-4; 9 bases are a match to TRBD1. CDR1 and CDR2 (germline): MNHNS, SASEGT. This CDR3 region has 18 residues. Trimming took 8 bases from V and 7 from J; bases not matched to a gene: 20. The CDR3 protein is CASCATGTGFMRGEKLFF. The DNA for the CDR3 is TGTGCCAGCTGTGCGACCGGGACAGGGTTTATGAGAGGTGAAAAACTGTTTTTT.

The chain joins TRBV2 to TRBJ2-6; tentatively, D is TRBD1 (6 bases). Germline V CDR1 and CDR2: SNHLY, FYNNEI. This CDR3 region has 17 residues. V lost 4 bases and J lost 2, with 15 bases in between. In nucleotides, the CDR3 is TGTGCCAGCAGTGGATGGACAGATCCCCCTGGGGCCAACGTCCTGACTTTC. Encoded protein: CASSGWTDPPGANVLTF.

The rearrangement uses TRBV19 and TRBJ1-1, with TRBD1 as a possible D gene (5 bases). In germline, CDR1 is LNHDA, CDR2 SQIVND (reference sequence). This CDR3 region has 15 residues. Trimming took off 4 bases at V and 7 bases at J, with 19 bases between the two ends. The CDR3: CASSTPFGHLFEAFF. The CDR3 DNA is TGTGCCAGTAGTACCCCCTTCGGACACCTCTTTGAAGCTTTCTTT.

CDR3 DNA sequence: TGTGCCAGCGGCCCACAGGGGATTGCTGAAGCTTTCTTT. Its translation is CASGPQGIAEAFF. This rearrangement joins TRBV6-5 to TRBJ1-1, with 7 bases aligning to TRBD1. The CDR3 covers 13 residues. Trimming removed 8 bases from V and 6 bases from J; junction bases left unmatched: 9. Germline CDR1 and CDR2: MNHEY and SVGAGI.